This TCR beta chain was retrieved from a study of OX40 agonist ivuxolimab in advanced cancers. For this clone: The antigen is unknown.

Whole-study results and caveats: The CD4+ and CD8+ T cells in the blood had expanded clonally by week 6 at 0.1 to 3.0 mg/kg.

V shed 6 bases and J 1 base; nucleotides not matched to a gene: 7. The CDR3 extends over 15 amino acids. Germline V gene lookup returns CDR1 MNHNS and CDR2 SASEGT. Method: immunoSEQ multiplex PCR; TCRdb's copy keeps in-frame clones and lacks some. This sample has over 55,000 clones, with 80% found just once. The specimen comprised CD4+ or CD8+ T cells sorted from blood, sampled in a trial of the OX40 agonist ivuxolimab. The J gene is TRBJ2-3, the V gene TRBV6-1, with TRBD2 matching 7 bases. The receptor comes from an adult with an advanced solid tumor such as melanoma, head and neck, liver or kidney cancer. CDR3 DNA sequence: TGTGCCAGCAGACTCAGGGAGGGCGGCACAGATACGCAGTATTTT. Its protein is CASRLREGGTDTQYF.